Only a few counts were recorded for the clone carrying this T cell receptor (beta chain). TCRdb independently ran MiXCR on the RT-PCR reads; one entry per CDR3 protein. The sample lists about 700,000 distinct CDR3 sequences, approximately 15% seen once, with 3.6% in the top ten. Trimming removed 6 bases from V and 3 bases from J; junction bases left unmatched: 9. This CDR3 is built from 15 residues. The germline CDR1 and CDR2 sequences are SGHTA and FQGTGA. The sequenced sample was memory CD4+ T cells from blood. The chain employs TRBV7-3 and TRBJ2-7, with 9 bases aligning to TRBD2. This clonotype was sampled from a female donor in good health, serving as a healthy control. CDR3 region: CASSIAGGDYYEQYF. CDR3 coding DNA: TGTGCCAGCAGTATCGCGGGGGGGGATTACTACGAGCAGTACTTC.